This T cell receptor beta chain was retrieved from a study of blood T cell repertoires in COVID-19. The length of the CDR3 is 12 residues. Per the germline V gene, CDR1 is SGHVS and CDR2 is FQNEAQ. With 7 bases removed from V and 4 bases from J, the gap between germline ends came to 10 bases. Cohorts were based on clinical histories the participants reported. Produced via immunoSEQ multiplex PCR; TCRdb's table is partial and in-frame only. The sample lists 450,000 or so clones, about 90% occurring once. J is TRBJ1-2 and V is TRBV7-8; D gene uncertain. Sequenced: PBMCs or T cells enriched from blood (not recorded which). This clonotype originated in a man aged 18 to 30 who had recovered from COVID-19. This CDR3 reads CASTTGSYGYTF. In DNA, the CDR3 is TGTGCCAGCACCACTGGGAGCTATGGCTACACCTTC.